This TCR beta chain originates from a study of T cell responses to AZD1222 COVID-19 vaccine. Whole-study results and caveats: Nearly half of spike-specific TCRs reportedly go after variant regions that carry no mutations.

A word on this clone: Its specificity is not known.

V was cut by 8 bases and J by 10 bases, with 12 bases left in between. This CDR3 is built from 11 residues. Germline V CDR1 and CDR2: SNHLY, FYNNEI. Method: immunoSEQ multiplex PCR; TCRdb's copy keeps in-frame clones and lacks some. In the table there are about 82,000 clones, roughly nine tenths of which are singletons. The TCR originated in an adult who received the AZD1222 COVID-19 vaccine. The rearrangement joins TRBV2 to TRBJ2-1, with D unclear. Sequencing was performed on peripheral blood, taken 28 days after the second AZD1222 dose. As DNA, the CDR3 is TGTGCCAGCGAAATTCATGGCGAGCAGTTCTTC. This gives the protein CASEIHGEQFF.